Below, one TCR beta chain is given with its context. Antigen specificity is unknown. The CDR3 covers 15 residues. Germline trimming cut 7 bases from V and 6 bases from J; bases unmatched to any gene: 12. Germline CDR1 LNHDA, CDR2 SQIVND (reference sequence). Repertoires were generated with immunoSEQ multiplex PCR, while TCRdb's copy carries only in-frame clones and drops some. The sample consists of tens of thousands of clones, about 82% of them appearing once. These data originate in a study of cytotoxic CD8 clonotypes in ibrutinib-treated CLL. Study-wide results and caveats: Contraction or stability on treatment characterized the public clonotypes, which were uncommon. Increased clonality at ibrutinib response gave way to a return toward baseline at progression.

The TCR sequence derives from a human donor with chronic lymphocytic leukemia. The starting material was PBMCs, obtained before ibrutinib treatment. V is TRBV19 and J is TRBJ2-5; 9 bases agree with TRBD2. The CDR3 nucleotides are TGTGCCAGTACAAGAAGTAGCGGGAGCTTACAGACCCAGTACTTC. Translated, it gives CASTRSSGSLQTQYF. Full variable domain (missing parts from reference TRBV19 and TRBJ2-5): DGGITQSPKYLFRKEGQNVTLSCEQNLNHDAMYWYRQDPGQGLRLIYYSQIVNDFQKGDIAEGYSVSREKKESFPLTVTSAQKNPTAFYLCASTRSSGSLQTQYFGPGTRLLVL.